This is a list of T cell receptor beta chains from one sample in a study of Ad26.COV2.S vaccination and SARS-CoV-2 variants. Assay: immunoSEQ multiplex PCR; the TCRdb copy retains only in-frame clones and omits some. The table records 400,000 or so clones, more than 85% of them present only once. The sequencing used peripheral blood, collected in a trial of Ad26.COV2.S vaccine versus placebo. Receptor source: a person aged 18-65 years who received the Ad26.COV2.S COVID-19 vaccine or a placebo. The CDR3 runs from the conserved cysteine through the conserved F or W. A D gene is named only where the DNA matches it firmly. A clone size is listed for some rows: how often the clone was seen (once, few, many), or a class if it is expanded.

CDR3aa,CDR3nt,d_gene,abundance,j_gene,v_gene
CASSPLGQGRTEAFF,TGTGCCAGCTCACCTTTGGGACAGGGTAGAACTGAAGCTTTCTTT,TRBD1,.,TRBJ1-1,TRBV18
CASGRRELFF,TGTGCCAGCGGCCGAAGGGAGCTGTTTTTT,.,once,TRBJ2-2,TRBV12-3/TRBV12-4
CASSIQADMNTEAFF,TGTGCCAGTAGTATTCAGGCGGACATGAACACTGAAGCTTTCTTT,.,.,TRBJ1-1,TRBV19
CSVGPGGAEAFF,TGCAGCGTTGGCCCAGGCGGCGCTGAAGCTTTCTTT,.,.,TRBJ1-1,TRBV29-1
CASRGPGGYTF,TGTGCCAGCAGGGGGCCGGGTGGCTACACCTTC,.,.,TRBJ1-2,TRBV6-5
CASSEIRGQLLF,TGTGCCAGCAGTGAAATACGGGGACAACTACTCTTC,.,.,TRBJ2-1,TRBV2
CASSLDKNYEQYF,TGTGCCAGCAGTTTGGACAAAAACTACGAGCAGTACTTC,.,once,TRBJ2-7,TRBV12-3/TRBV12-4
CASSPPFHKETQYF,TGTGCCAGCAGCCCCCCCTTCCATAAAGAGACCCAGTACTTC,.,.,TRBJ2-5,TRBV7-6
CASTLGPGDEQFF,TGTGCCAGCACCCTCGGGCCGGGGGATGAGCAGTTCTTC,.,.,TRBJ2-1,TRBV9
CASSIAGHQTDTQYF,TGTGCCAGTAGTATAGCTGGGCATCAGACAGATACGCAGTATTTT,.,.,TRBJ2-3,TRBV19
CASSLRGYGYTF,TGTGCCAGCAGCCTTAGGGGGTATGGCTACACCTTC,.,.,TRBJ1-2,TRBV3-1/TRBV3-2
CASSEGSITDTQYF,TGCGCCAGCAGTGAGGGTAGTATAACAGATACGCAGTATTTT,.,.,TRBJ2-3,TRBV10-1
CASSLSGTGDGYTF,TGTGCCAGCAGCCTTTCCGGGACAGGGGATGGCTACACCTTC,TRBD1,.,TRBJ1-2,TRBV7-8
CASSHRVAKNIQYF,TGTGCCAGCAGCCACCGGGTGGCCAAAAACATTCAGTACTTC,.,.,TRBJ2-4,TRBV5-5
CASSLGERAFF,TGTGCCAGCAGCTTGGGAGAGCGGGCTTTCTTT,.,.,TRBJ1-1,TRBV5-8
CASSQDTGVYEQYF,TGCGCCAGCAGCCAAGACACAGGGGTATACGAGCAGTACTTC,TRBD1,.,TRBJ2-7,TRBV4-3
CAIRPGQGYEQYF,TGTGCCATCAGGCCGGGACAGGGCTACGAGCAGTACTTC,TRBD1,.,TRBJ2-7,TRBV10-3
CASSPTYSTGGYNSPLHF,TGTGCCAGCAGCCCCACATACTCGACAGGGGGGTATAATTCACCCCTCCACTTT,TRBD1,.,TRBJ1-6,TRBV3-1/TRBV3-2
CASSQVDRSYEQYF,TGTGCCAGCAGCCAAGTAGACAGATCCTACGAGCAGTACTTC,.,.,TRBJ2-7,TRBV3-1/TRBV3-2
CASSLGLAETYEQYF,TGTGCCAGCAGCTTGGGACTAGCGGAGACCTACGAGCAGTACTTC,TRBD2,.,TRBJ2-7,TRBV5-5
CASSPAAGGYTF,TGTGCCAGCAGCCCCGCGGCTGGGGGCTACACCTTC,.,once,TRBJ1-2,TRBV9
CASSFSSPGRASGNTIYF,TGTGCCAGCAGTTTCAGTTCACCAGGGAGAGCCTCTGGAAACACCATATATTTT,.,.,TRBJ1-3,TRBV27
CASLGSNSNQPQHF,TGTGCCAGCTTGGGAAGCAATAGCAATCAGCCCCAGCATTTT,.,.,TRBJ1-5,TRBV6-5
CASSFTNEQFF,TGCGCCAGCAGCTTTACCAATGAGCAGTTCTTC,.,.,TRBJ2-1,TRBV5-1
CASSLAQNYGYTF,TGTGCCAGCAGCTTGGCACAAAACTATGGCTACACCTTC,.,once,TRBJ1-2,TRBV5-4
CASSASASGSNSPLHF,TGTGCCAGCAGCGCCAGTGCCTCAGGGAGTAATTCACCCCTCCACTTT,.,many,TRBJ1-6,TRBV9
CASTFTGNTEAFF,TGTGCCAGCACCTTTACAGGGAACACTGAAGCTTTCTTT,.,.,TRBJ1-1,TRBV5-4
CASSWTGGVGELFF,TGTGCCAGCAGTTGGACAGGGGGGGTCGGGGAGCTGTTTTTT,TRBD1,.,TRBJ2-2,TRBV27
CASKWAGETEAFF,TGTGCCAGCAAGTGGGCAGGGGAGACTGAAGCTTTCTTT,.,.,TRBJ1-1,TRBV2
CASNSGNTIYF,TGTGCCAGCAACTCTGGAAACACCATATATTTT,.,.,TRBJ1-3,TRBV3-1/TRBV3-2
CASRGGLAEETQYF,TGTGCCAGCAGGGGGGGACTAGCGGAAGAGACCCAGTACTTC,TRBD2,.,TRBJ2-5,TRBV7-2
CASSPDRVGEQYF,TGTGCCAGCAGCCCAGACCGGGTGGGTGAGCAGTACTTC,.,few,TRBJ2-7,TRBV7-6
CASSLSRGLQPQHF,TGTGCCAGCAGTTTATCGAGGGGGCTTCAGCCCCAGCATTTT,TRBD1,few,TRBJ1-5,TRBV28
CASSYGGGTAIYEQYF,TGTGCCAGCAGTTACGGGGGCGGGACAGCGATTTACGAGCAGTACTTC,.,.,TRBJ2-7,TRBV6-6
CASSSRQGPLSPLHF,TGTGCCAGCAGCTCGAGACAGGGGCCTCTATCACCCCTCCACTTT,TRBD1,.,TRBJ1-6,TRBV5-6
CASSLDPRGTDTQYF,TGCGCCAGCAGCTTGGACCCGCGGGGAACTGATACGCAGTATTTT,.,.,TRBJ2-3,TRBV5-1
CASSPSGGLNEQFF,TGTGCCAGCTCACCATCGGGGGGTCTCAATGAGCAGTTCTTC,TRBD2,.,TRBJ2-1,TRBV18
CATSRLAEGSTGELFF,TGTGCCACCAGCAGGTTAGCGGAGGGAAGCACCGGGGAGCTGTTTTTT,.,few,TRBJ2-2,TRBV15
CASSLLLQRELFF,TGTGCCAGCAGCTTACTGCTGCAAAGGGAGCTGTTTTTT,.,.,TRBJ2-2,TRBV11-2
CASSKAQETGGETQYF,TGTGCCAGCAGCAAAGCGCAGGAGACAGGGGGAGAGACCCAGTACTTC,.,.,TRBJ2-5,TRBV21-1
CASSQVGLLGGYTF,TGCGCCAGCAGCCAAGTCGGTCTCCTTGGAGGCTACACCTTC,.,.,TRBJ1-2,TRBV4-1
CASSSQGMNTEAFF,TGCGCCAGCAGCTCACAGGGCATGAACACTGAAGCTTTCTTT,.,.,TRBJ1-1,TRBV5-1
CASSPSTGSTSEAFF,TGTGCCAGCAGCCCCTCTACAGGGTCGACGTCTGAAGCTTTCTTT,.,.,TRBJ1-1,TRBV3-1/TRBV3-2
CASSEASGTAEKLFF,TGTGCCAGCAGTGAAGCTTCGGGTACGGCAGAAAAACTGTTTTTT,.,.,TRBJ1-4,TRBV6-1
CASSPAGGDEKLFF,TGCGCCAGCAGCCCCGCAGGGGGGGATGAAAAACTGTTTTTT,TRBD1,.,TRBJ1-4,TRBV5-1
CASSYSWGGPNTEAFF,TGTGCCAGCAGTTACTCGTGGGGGGGGCCGAACACTGAAGCTTTCTTT,.,.,TRBJ1-1,TRBV6-2/TRBV6-3
CASSFLGNSYGYTF,TGCGCCAGCAGCTTCCTGGGGAATAGCTATGGCTACACCTTC,.,once,TRBJ1-2,TRBV5-1
CASSSDGYNSPLHF,TGTGCCAGCAGCTCGGACGGTTATAATTCACCCCTCCACTTT,.,.,TRBJ1-6,TRBV7-2
CATSSVIEGSNTGELFF,TGTGCCACCTCATCAGTGATTGAGGGTTCGAACACCGGGGAGCTGTTTTTT,.,once,TRBJ2-2,TRBV24-1
CASSEGPPYEQYF,TGTGCCAGCAGCGAGGGGCCGCCCTACGAGCAGTACTTC,.,.,TRBJ2-7,TRBV5-6
CASSLPRQGEQFF,TGTGCCAGCAGCCTACCCAGACAGGGTGAGCAGTTCTTC,TRBD1,.,TRBJ2-1,TRBV2
CASSFKGSSYNSPLHF,TGTGCCAGCAGCTTTAAGGGGAGCTCCTATAATTCACCCCTCCACTTT,.,.,TRBJ1-6,TRBV7-2
CASSYREAHDEQFF,TGTGCCAGCAGCTATAGGGAGGCCCACGATGAGCAGTTCTTC,.,.,TRBJ2-1,TRBV5-6
CASRTRAGDEQYF,TGTGCCAGCAGAACACGCGCGGGAGACGAGCAGTACTTC,TRBD2,.,TRBJ2-7,TRBV11-2
CASRNTGNQPQHF,TGTGCCAGCAGGAATACAGGGAATCAGCCCCAGCATTTT,.,.,TRBJ1-5,TRBV6-5
CASSPGLAEPRHSAGELFF,TGTGCCAGTAGCCCGGGACTAGCGGAGCCCAGACACTCAGCCGGGGAGCTGTTTTTT,TRBD2,.,TRBJ2-2,TRBV19
CASSLVSGGTEAFF,TGTGCCAGCAGCTTAGTTTCGGGAGGCACTGAAGCTTTCTTT,.,once,TRBJ1-1,TRBV7-9